Listed below are T cell receptor beta chains from one sample, sequenced in a study of blood T cells in healthy people across ages. Using its own MiXCR run on the 5' RACE reads, TCRdb lists one record per CDR3 protein. The sample has about 510,000 distinct CDR3 sequences; about 26% are singletons. This sample was shared with a second study, whose subject was T cells of mothers and their children.

Sequenced: blood. These receptors all stem from a boy younger than 10 in good health. Both conserved end residues are part of each CDR3. A D gene is named only where the DNA matches it firmly. Not all rows give a size; the values are once, few, many and, for expanded clones, a class.

j_call	clone_size	d_call	v_call	cdr3_length	cdr3_aa	cdr3_nt
TRBJ2-4	few	.	TRBV14	15	CASSQEIGSKNIQYF	TGTGCCAGCAGCCAAGAAATAGGGTCCAAAAACATTCAGTACTTC
TRBJ1-1	.	.	TRBV7-9	14	CASSAPQGITEAFF	TGTGCCAGCAGCGCTCCACAGGGTATAACTGAAGCTTTCTTT
TRBJ2-5	few	TRBD2	TRBV5-1	14	CASSSRTRRETQYF	TGCGCCAGCAGCTCCAGGACTAGGCGAGAGACCCAGTACTTC
TRBJ2-3	.	TRBD1	TRBV12-5	12	CASGSGQGVQYF	TGTGCTAGTGGTTCGGGACAGGGAGTTCAGTATTTT
TRBJ2-7	.	TRBD1	TRBV19	15	CASSPRDSTSYEQYF	TGTGCCAGTAGTCCACGGGACAGTACCTCCTACGAGCAGTACTTC
TRBJ2-1	few	TRBD2	TRBV7-9	15	CASSNPGLATHEQFF	TGTGCCAGCAGTAATCCGGGACTAGCAACCCATGAGCAGTTCTTC
TRBJ2-1	.	.	TRBV7-9	17	CASSSKGYSSSYNEQFF	TGTGCCAGCAGCTCCAAAGGCTATTCGAGCTCCTACAATGAGCAGTTCTTC
TRBJ2-1	.	TRBD1	TRBV7-3	16	CASSLSGTGYYNEQFF	TGTGCCAGCAGCTTAAGTGGGACAGGTTACTACAATGAGCAGTTCTTC
TRBJ2-5	.	TRBD2	TRBV10-3	14	CAIRGEAGGLEQYF	TGTGCCATCAGAGGGGAAGCGGGGGGTCTGGAGCAGTACTTC
TRBJ2-5	few	.	TRBV29-1	14	CSVEGIQGRETQYF	TGCAGCGTTGAAGGGATACAGGGCCGAGAGACCCAGTACTTC